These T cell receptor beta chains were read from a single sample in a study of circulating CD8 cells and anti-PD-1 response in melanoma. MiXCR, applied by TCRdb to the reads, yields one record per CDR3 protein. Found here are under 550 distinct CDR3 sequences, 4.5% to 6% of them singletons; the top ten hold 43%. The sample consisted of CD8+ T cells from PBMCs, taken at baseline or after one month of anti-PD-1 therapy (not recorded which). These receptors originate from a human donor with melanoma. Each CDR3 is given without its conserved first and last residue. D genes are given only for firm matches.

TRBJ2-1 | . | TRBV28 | ASSPEWGFDFNEQF
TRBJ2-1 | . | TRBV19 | ASSMLASYNEQF
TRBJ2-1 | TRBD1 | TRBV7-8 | ASGRTGSVSEQF
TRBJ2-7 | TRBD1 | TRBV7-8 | ASSLEWDRGEN
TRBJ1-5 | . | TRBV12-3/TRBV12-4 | ASSREQGGQPQH
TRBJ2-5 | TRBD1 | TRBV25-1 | ASSDIGQGETQY
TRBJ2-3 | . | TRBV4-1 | ASSHGALTDTQY
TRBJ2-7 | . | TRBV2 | ASSENPGLSYEQY
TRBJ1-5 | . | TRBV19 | ASSMGTVSQPQH
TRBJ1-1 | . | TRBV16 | ASSQSVGSTEAF
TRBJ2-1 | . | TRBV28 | ASSFEGGYNEQF
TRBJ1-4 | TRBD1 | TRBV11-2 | ASSLGWTGSEKLF
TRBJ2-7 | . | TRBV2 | ASSDGEQY
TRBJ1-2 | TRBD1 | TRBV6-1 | ASSEAETGNYGYT
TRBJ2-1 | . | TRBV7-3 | ASSWVPGKESNEQF
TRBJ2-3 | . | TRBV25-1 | ASGWGTDTQY
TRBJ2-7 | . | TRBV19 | ASSQSYSYEQY
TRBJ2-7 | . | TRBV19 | ASDPVSQAGEQY
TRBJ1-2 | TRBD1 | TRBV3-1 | ASSQVPGQAYGYT
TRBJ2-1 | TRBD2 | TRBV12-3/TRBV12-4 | ASSFRRGGHEQF
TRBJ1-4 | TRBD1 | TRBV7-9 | ASSFFGQGEEKLF
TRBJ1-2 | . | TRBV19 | ASSYIAGLIYGYT
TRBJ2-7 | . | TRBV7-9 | ASSLDVENEQY
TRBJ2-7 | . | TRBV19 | ASGDRGRYEQY
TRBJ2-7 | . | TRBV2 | ASSEGSSSYEQY
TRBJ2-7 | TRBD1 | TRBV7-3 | ASSQAGGGSYEQY
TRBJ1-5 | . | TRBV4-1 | ASSQDRDQPQH
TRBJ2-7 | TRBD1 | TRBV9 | ASSEGTAYEQY
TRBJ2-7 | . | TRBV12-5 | ASGFDSAEQY
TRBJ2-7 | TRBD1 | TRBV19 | ASSGTGAFYEQY
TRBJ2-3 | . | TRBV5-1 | ASMNRDPIGGPQY
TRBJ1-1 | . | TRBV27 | ASSLGTAVEAF
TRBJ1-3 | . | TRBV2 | ASSAGGSGNTIY
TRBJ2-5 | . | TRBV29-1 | SVVGIEWGETQY
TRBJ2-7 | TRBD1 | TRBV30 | AWIPTGSEQY
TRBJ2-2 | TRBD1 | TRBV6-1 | ASSALGQGSSGELF
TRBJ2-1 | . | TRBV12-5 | ASGFTSDEQF
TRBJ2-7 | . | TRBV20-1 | SARSPLGAEQY
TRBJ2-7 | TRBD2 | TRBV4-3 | ASSQTSGAIYEQY
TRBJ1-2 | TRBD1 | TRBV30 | AWSKGTGMPTNYGYT
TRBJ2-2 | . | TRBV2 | ASSPNWGQRDGELF
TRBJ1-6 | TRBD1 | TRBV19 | ASRHSTGANSPLH
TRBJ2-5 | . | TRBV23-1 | ASSQSKY
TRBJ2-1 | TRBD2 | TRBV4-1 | ASSPIAGGPGEQF
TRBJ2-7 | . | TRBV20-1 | SARDGIGAYEQY
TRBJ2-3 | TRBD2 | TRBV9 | ASSVPGAGEDTQY